This T cell receptor (beta chain) was observed in a study of blood T cell repertoires in COVID-19. The protocol was immunoSEQ multiplex PCR, while the TCRdb copy is restricted to in-frame clones and leaves out a portion. This table has 200,000 to 300,000 clones, 75% to 90% appearing once. V dropped 5 bases and J dropped 3; count of bases not matched to a gene: 7. CDR3 length: 15 residues. Germline assignment: CDR1 SGHDT and CDR2 YYEEEE. Sequencing was done on a sample of peripheral blood. V is TRBV5-6 and J is TRBJ2-1; 8 bases are a match to TRBD1. This TCR was recovered from a woman aged 25-40 years who had recovered from COVID-19. The CDR3 spells CASSNRQGIYNEQFF. The CDR3 coding sequence is TGTGCCAGCAGTAACAGACAGGGGATCTACAATGAGCAGTTCTTC.